A selection of T cell receptor beta chains follows, all from one sample in a study of cytomegalovirus exposure and HLA in healthy donors. The assay was immunoSEQ multiplex PCR, and TCRdb's table has in-frame clones only and misses some. Among some 250,000 clones, about 80% were seen once, and the ten largest hold approximately 5.3%. The sequencing input was PBMCs. Receptor source: a woman aged 40 to 49 in good health and CMV-seropositive. Each CDR3 is given with its conserved first and last residue. Expanded clones are given a class, and other clones once, few, many or no size at all.

size: NA; V: TRBV7-7; CDR3: CASSLTVSNTGELFF
size: NA; V: TRBV4-3; CDR3: CASRVGTSPNDNEQFF
size: NA; V: TRBV7-9; CDR3: CSSSSRTSGNTDTQYF
size: NA; V: TRBV18; CDR3: CASSSLNRVTGDYTQYF
size: few; V: TRBV2; CDR3: CASRYTSGGGGGQYF
size: NA; V: TRBV5-5; CDR3: CASSLMARDSSYEQYF
size: NA; V: TRBV9; CDR3: CASRDPRDSESSYNEQFF
size: NA; V: TRBV9; CDR3: CASSVGGLDRSHEQFF
size: NA; V: TRBV19; CDR3: CASSLLFRQNTEAFF
size: NA; V: TRBV4-1; CDR3: CASSQRGPGLAGSWNTGELFF
size: NA; V: TRBV11-2; CDR3: CASSLGPGQASYEQYF
size: once; V: TRBV11-2; CDR3: CASSFPGDRPINTEAFF
size: once; V: TRBV10-3; CDR3: CAISETGGAIYEQYF
size: NA; V: TRBV7-9; CDR3: CASSETGGIGELFF
size: NA; V: TRBV27; CDR3: CATTGTGGNYGYTF
size: NA; V: TRBV30; CDR3: CAWSKREITDTQYF
size: NA; V: TRBV30; CDR3: CAYRLAGGSEQYF
size: once; V: TRBV4-3; CDR3: CASSQGHNNSPLHF
size: NA; V: TRBV4-1; CDR3: CASSRAGATGGGQIEQYF
size: NA; V: TRBV9; CDR3: CASSVGTSGVYEQYF
size: NA; V: TRBV5-1; CDR3: CASSLRGQAYEQYF
size: NA; V: TRBV19; CDR3: CASSSTRNTEAFF
size: once; V: TRBV5-6; CDR3: CASSLGLLNTEAFF
size: NA; V: TRBV20-1; CDR3: CSARVTTEQYF
size: NA; V: TRBV5-1; CDR3: CASSFQAGEDEQFF
size: NA; V: TRBV7-2; CDR3: CASSTGLAEYQETQYF
size: NA; V: TRBV5-1; CDR3: CASEIGLAAIQETQYF
size: NA; V: TRBV4-1; CDR3: CASSQGIVSGRQIYNEQFF
size: NA; V: TRBV7-3; CDR3: CASSRPGAEQYF
size: NA; V: TRBV14; CDR3: CASRPSGTATGELFF
size: NA; V: TRBV7-2; CDR3: CASSLGGGNQPQHF
size: NA; V: TRBV2; CDR3: CASRRILGEGTEAFF
size: once; V: TRBV5-1; CDR3: CASSLPRRGVDNEQFF
size: NA; V: TRBV6-6; CDR3: CASSSPVAGSYEQYF
size: NA; V: TRBV19; CDR3: CASSIGGRATEAFF
size: NA; V: TRBV27; CDR3: CASSPRGGFEYGYTF
size: NA; V: TRBV27; CDR3: CASSLRQGNYGYTF
size: NA; V: TRBV13; CDR3: CASSPGLAGLYEQYF
size: NA; V: TRBV4-1; CDR3: CASSQVAGGSHTGELFF
size: NA; V: TRBV30; CDR3: CAWSVQSLYGYTF
size: NA; V: TRBV5-6; CDR3: CASSLKLTVAYEQYF
size: NA; V: TRBV29-1; CDR3: CSVEDSGSSTDTQYF
size: NA; V: TRBV6-6; CDR3: CASSKTLNTEAFF
size: NA; V: TRBV4-3; CDR3: CASSLRLAGGDTQYF